This TCR beta chain was captured in a study of blood T cell repertoires in COVID-19. Original handling: Estimates of nucleated cell counts were drawn from the amplification of reference gene primers. Repertoires were generated with immunoSEQ multiplex PCR, while TCRdb's copy carries only in-frame clones and drops some. Clone size and V and J calls were adopted from that table, with D and trimming inferred from the DNA. The sample shows about 210,000 clones, 87% of them seen only once. The junction had 19 bases not matched to a gene; V was cut back by 4 bases and J by 4 bases. This CDR3 is built from 19 residues. CDR1 is MNHNS and CDR2 is SASEGT in the germline V gene.

This TCR derives from a man in his late teens or twenties with acute COVID-19. The chain has TRBV6-1 and TRBJ2-1, with 7 bases lining up with TRBD2. Sequenced: PBMCs or T cells enriched from blood (not recorded which). The CDR3 protein is CASSGLRHLKTSRYNEQFF. CDR3 DNA sequence: TGTGCCAGCAGTGGACTGAGACACCTGAAGACTAGCAGGTACAATGAGCAGTTCTTC.